This TCR beta chain was profiled in a study of CD8+ T cells in alopecia areata. Trimming cost V 4 bases and J 3 bases; bases outside gene matches: 8. Germline assignment: CDR1 MNHEY and CDR2 SMNVEV (reference sequence). CDR3 size: 15 residues. Indicated treatment: oral pan-JAK inhibitor, 5-10 mg twice daily. Investigators isolated RNA and reverse transcribed it into cDNA to act as the sequencing template. Assay used: immunoSEQ multiplex PCR; TCRdb lists only in-frame clones, some missing. Altogether more than 85,000 clones are present, roughly 64% being singletons, with the ten largest covering 15% to 19%.

Sequenced here: CD8+ T cells sorted from blood, sampled at week 4, from a patient treated with tofacitinib. This TCR was sampled from a human donor with alopecia areata. V usage is TRBV27 and J usage is TRBJ2-7; TRBD1 matches 8 bases. The CDR3 protein is CASSSAGTGNYEQYF. CDR3 bases: TGTGCCAGCAGTTCCGCCGGGACAGGCAACTACGAGCAGTACTTC.